This T cell receptor (beta chain) derives from a study of graft-versus-host responses after intestinal transplantation. Study details: Isolated intestinal, liver-intestinal, or multivisceral transplants had been given to the recipients.

The study, taken as a whole, reports: The study associated peak circulating GvH clone levels with early post-transplant HvG declines.

Comment on this clone: Its antigen is still unknown.

This table comes from immunoSEQ multiplex PCR, and its TCRdb copy is limited to in-frame clones, with some not included. The sample holds approximately 90,000 clones, roughly 80% seen once. The starting material was unstimulated CD4+ T cells sorted from spleen or lymph node cells, obtained before intestinal transplant. The TCR originated in a human donor who received an intestinal transplant.

As DNA, the CDR3 is TGCGCCAGCAGCAATCCGGACAGGGCGTCCGGGGAGCTGTTTTTT. Amino acid sequence: CASSNPDRASGELFF. The chain carries TRBV4-1 and TRBJ2-2; 8 nucleotides agree with TRBD1. The trim removed 5 bases at V and 6 bases at J, leaving 8 bases unmatched. From germline, CDR1 is MGHRA and CDR2 YSYEKL. The CDR3 is 15 residues long.